What follows describes a single TCR beta chain. The antigen is not known. The source of the sample is a study of cytomegalovirus exposure and HLA in healthy donors. Study findings and constraints: Later analysis showed TCR association rates varying by HLA locus, highest for DRB1 and lowest for HLA-C. The investigators catalogued 150 to 200 TCR beta chains as cytomegalovirus-associated. A later analysis reportedly identified an Asian-associated ancestry cluster as carrying fewer N-insertions than the approximately 670-donor mean.

The CDR3 sequence is 14 residues long. The germline V gene has CDR1 LNHDA and CDR2 SQIVND (reference sequence). Trimming took 3 bases from V and 1 from J, leaving 10 bases between them. Primers included in the PCR were 60 Vbeta and 13 Jbeta primers. Using immunoSEQ multiplex PCR, the repertoire was profiled, and TCRdb retains in-frame clones only, with some absent. The sample records fewer than 95,000 clones, over 60% being singletons. Sequencing used PBMCs. The clonotype originates from a man aged 35 to 55 in good health and CMV-seronegative. This sequence joins TRBV19 and TRBJ2-7; D might be TRBD1 (5 bases). The CDR3 loop is CASSIIPGSYEQYF. CDR3 nucleotide sequence: TGTGCCAGTAGTATTATTCCAGGGTCCTACGAGCAGTACTTC.